This T cell receptor (beta chain) was obtained from a study of T cell responses to AZD1222 COVID-19 vaccine (dated by TCRdb to the early 2020s). For the wider study: AZD1222 recipients whose second dose came at about 4 weeks and those whose second dose came at about 12 weeks were combined into one group, since spike-specific TCR depth and breadth did not differ between the two schedules. TCR sequencing covered 230 or so trial participants: nearly 210 given two doses of AZD1222 and 26 given two doses of MenACWY control vaccine. Enrollment into the trials was organized by age into subgroups of 18-55, 56-69 and 70-plus years, and those subgroups contained 148, 28 and 57 TCR-sequenced participants, respectively.

Read against the paper, the sample's time point label means: baseline before first vaccination. Vaccinee samples were obtained from the UK trials COV001 and COV002, which included a single-blind randomized controlled phase 2/3 trial of AZD1222 (ChAdOx1 nCoV-19) in healthy adults. For TCRbeta chain sequencing, PBMC samples were collected from trial participants at day 0 and at day 28 after the second dose. There are 15 amino acids in the CDR3, from cysteine to phenylalanine inclusive. Kept here is only the CDR3 DNA, which spans 45 bases and is read in frame from base 1. The germline ends are 17 bases apart after V is trimmed by 2 bases and J by 10 bases. CDR1 and CDR2, per the germline V gene, are MNHNS and SASEGT. The CDR3 regions of human TCRbeta chains were analyzed by immunosequencing. The paper's data handling went like this. Repertoire TCRs were matched against a reference library of SARS-CoV-2-specific TCRs generated with the MIRA antigen-specificity platform. Breadth was defined as the fraction of unique TCRs that were SARS-CoV-2-associated, and depth was defined as the fraction of total T cells that were SARS-CoV-2-associated. Using the MIRA data, every spike-specific TCR was mapped to the spike region that the TCR reacted to and assigned to either a CD4 or a CD8 class. Log10-transformed breadth and depth values were compared by one-way ANOVA with Sidak's multiple comparisons tests. TCRdb's version of the immuneACCESS table is confined to in-frame rearrangements and falls short of the full clone set. An unresolved V gene accounts for under half of the shortfall where checked; the remainder is of unknown origin. Clonal size and the V and J genes are those of that table, whereas D and trimming came from the DNA. This sample has about 110,000 clones in its table, and about 86% of those were observed once. The biggest ten clones account for roughly 9.5% of the sample.

The investigation overall reported the following: Participants were mostly white British, with more females than males. The authors suggested clonal diversity may have been underestimated. The whole spike protein was spanned by vaccine-associated CD4 TCRs, and dominant responses were seen in regions 160-218 and 743-854. In the small 56-69-year group, the increase in depth fell short of significance, most likely because of low power. Reportedly, almost half of the unique spike-specific TCRs recognized epitopes lying outside the regions that are mutated in the B.1.351 and B.1.1.7 variants. Conclusions about previously exposed vaccinees were limited because only a handful of AZD1222 recipients were SARS-CoV-2 seropositive at baseline. Because no day 14 peak-response samples were available, the repertoires could be characterized only after the peak T cell response. After two AZD1222 doses, both the breadth and the depth of spike-specific TCRs were significantly higher than at day 0 and than in MenACWY recipients.

Notes on this clone: Its antigen is still unknown. No qualities accompany the bases; no much larger clone lies one base away.

The sequence links TRBV6-1 to TRBJ1-4, with the D gene not confidently named. Specimen: peripheral blood, collected on day 0 of AZD1222 vaccination. The TCR originated in an adult in good health. CDR3 sequence: CASSELGSRRGKLFF. In nucleotide form, the sequence is TGTGCCAGCAGTGAACTTGGGTCCCGGAGAGGAAAACTGTTTTTT.